A selection of T cell receptor beta chains follows, all from one sample in a study of T cell changes during pregnancy in multiple sclerosis. TCRdb keeps only in-frame clones here, not all; method: immunoSEQ multiplex PCR. The sample holds tens of thousands of clones, nearly 90% seen once. Sample: CD4+ T cells from peripheral blood mononuclear cells, taken in the second trimester of pregnancy. Receptor source: a female donor with multiple sclerosis, enrolled in a pregnancy study. CDR3s include the opening cysteine and the closing phenylalanine or tryptophan. D genes are given only for firm matches. A clone size is listed for some rows: how often the clone was seen (once, few, many), or a class if it is expanded.

size: .; D: .; V: TRBV18; J: TRBJ2-5; DNA: TGTGCCAGCTCACAGGGGCGAGAGACCCAGTACTTC; CDR3: CASSQGRETQYF
size: .; D: .; V: TRBV5-4; J: TRBJ2-1; DNA: TGTGCCAGCAGCTTGTTTTTAGGCGGGTCTTCGTACAATGAGCAGTTCTTC; CDR3: CASSLFLGGSSYNEQFF
size: .; D: .; V: TRBV14; J: TRBJ2-7; DNA: TGTGCCAGCAGCCCTATAAAAATACGGGAGCCGGCCTACGAGCAGTACTTC; CDR3: CASSPIKIREPAYEQYF
size: .; D: TRBD2; V: TRBV27; J: TRBJ2-2; DNA: TGTGCCAGCAGAGTCGGCGGGGGGACCGGGGAGCTGTTTTTT; CDR3: CASRVGGGTGELFF
size: .; D: .; V: TRBV7-4; J: TRBJ2-3; DNA: TGTGCCAGCAGCTTAAGTCTTGGGCGGGCTTACACAGATACGCAGTATTTT; CDR3: CASSLSLGRAYTDTQYF
size: .; D: TRBD1; V: TRBV5-1; J: TRBJ2-3; DNA: TGCGCCAGCAGCGCACAGGGGGCCACAGATACGCAGTATTTT; CDR3: CASSAQGATDTQYF
size: few; D: .; V: TRBV19; J: TRBJ1-5; DNA: TGTGCCAGTAGTATATTGGGAGGGGGCAATCAGCCCCAGCATTTT; CDR3: CASSILGGGNQPQHF
size: .; D: .; V: TRBV29-1; J: TRBJ1-1; DNA: TGCAGCGTCCTATCGAGTTACACTGAAGCTTTCTTT; CDR3: CSVLSSYTEAFF
size: .; D: .; V: TRBV7-2; J: TRBJ2-1; DNA: TGTGCCAGCAGCGGACGTTTTGGAGGGATCAATGAGCAGTTCTTC; CDR3: CASSGRFGGINEQFF
size: .; D: TRBD1; V: TRBV9; J: TRBJ2-1; DNA: TGTGCCAGCAGCGTAGCTCCGGACAGGGACAATGAGCAGTTCTTC; CDR3: CASSVAPDRDNEQFF
size: .; D: .; V: TRBV5-1; J: TRBJ2-7; DNA: TGCGCCAGCAGCTTGGGGGGAGGACTCGATCGGTCCCGGTACGAGCAGTACTTC; CDR3: CASSLGGGLDRSRYEQYF
size: .; D: TRBD1; V: TRBV28; J: TRBJ2-6; DNA: TGTGCCAGCAGTCGGCGCATCCGGGACAGGGGCTCTGGGGCCAACGTCCTGACTTTC; CDR3: CASSRRIRDRGSGANVLTF
size: .; D: .; V: TRBV7-9; J: TRBJ2-1; DNA: TGTGCCAGCAGCCTAGGGACACACAATGAGCAGTTCTTC; CDR3: CASSLGTHNEQFF
size: .; D: .; V: TRBV19; J: TRBJ1-5; DNA: TGTGCCAGTAGTCTCGGGGAAGGGAGGGATCAGCCCCAGCATTTT; CDR3: CASSLGEGRDQPQHF
size: .; D: .; V: TRBV5-1; J: TRBJ1-2; DNA: TGCGCCAGCAGGCCGGGAGAGGACTATGGCTACACCTTC; CDR3: CASRPGEDYGYTF
size: .; D: .; V: TRBV30; J: TRBJ1-5; DNA: TGTGCCTGGGGGCTGGGAGGGATACAGCCCCAGCATTTT; CDR3: CAWGLGGIQPQHF
size: .; D: .; V: TRBV11-2; J: TRBJ2-1; DNA: TGTGCCAGCAGCTACTCTAGGGGCGGCGAACGAACATTCTACAATGAGCAGTTCTTC; CDR3: CASSYSRGGERTFYNEQFF
size: .; D: TRBD2; V: TRBV7-2; J: TRBJ2-2; DNA: TGTGCCAGCAGCTTACAGCGGGGGGGGTGGAACACCGGGGAGCTGTTTTTT; CDR3: CASSLQRGGWNTGELFF
size: .; D: .; V: TRBV5-1; J: TRBJ2-5; DNA: TGCGCCAGCAGCTTTTTCGGGGGGCGGGAGACCCAGTACTTC; CDR3: CASSFFGGRETQYF
size: .; D: .; V: TRBV11-2; J: TRBJ2-1; DNA: TGTGCCAGCAGGCCTACTAGTGGCGGGGCCTACAATGAGGTCCAGTTCTTC; CDR3: CASRPTSGGAYNEVQFF
size: once; D: TRBD2; V: TRBV5-1; J: TRBJ2-1; DNA: TGCGCCAGCAGCCCCAGGACGGGGGGAGGCAATGAGCAGTTCTTC; CDR3: CASSPRTGGGNEQFF
size: .; D: TRBD2; V: TRBV7-6; J: TRBJ2-7; DNA: TGTGCCAGCAGCTTAGAAGCGGGAGTAGCCGAGCAGTACTTC; CDR3: CASSLEAGVAEQYF
size: .; D: .; V: TRBV5-1; J: TRBJ2-5; DNA: TGCGCCAGCAGCTTGGTAGCGGAGATCCAAGAGACCCAGTACTTC; CDR3: CASSLVAEIQETQYF
size: .; D: TRBD2; V: TRBV6-5; J: TRBJ2-7; DNA: TGTGCCAGCATGGGGCTAGCGGGGGGACCCTACGAGCAGTACTTC; CDR3: CASMGLAGGPYEQYF
size: .; D: .; V: TRBV28; J: TRBJ2-3; DNA: TGTGCCAGCAGTTTTGCAGGGGGCACAGATACGCAGTATTTT; CDR3: CASSFAGGTDTQYF
size: .; D: TRBD1; V: TRBV27; J: TRBJ1-2; DNA: TGTGCCAGCAGAATCCTCGGACAGGGGGGGCACTATGGCTACACCTTC; CDR3: CASRILGQGGHYGYTF
size: .; D: .; V: TRBV7-3; J: TRBJ2-1; DNA: TGTGCCAGCAGCTTAGGCGCCGCTAGGTCTGGCCCCTACAATGAGCAGTTCTTC; CDR3: CASSLGAARSGPYNEQFF
size: .; D: TRBD2; V: TRBV18; J: TRBJ2-1; DNA: TGTGCCAGCTCACCTGGAGTAGCGGGAGGGCGGGGGCTCTACAATGAGCAGTTCTTC; CDR3: CASSPGVAGGRGLYNEQFF
size: .; D: TRBD2; V: TRBV6-5; J: TRBJ2-1; DNA: TGTGCCAGCAGCCTCGGACTAGCGGGAAACAATGAGCAGTTCTTC; CDR3: CASSLGLAGNNEQFF
size: .; D: .; V: TRBV7-9; J: TRBJ2-1; DNA: TGTGCCAGCAGGGCGGGAAATTCCTACAATGAGCAGTTCTTC; CDR3: CASRAGNSYNEQFF
size: .; D: TRBD1; V: TRBV6-5; J: TRBJ1-1; DNA: TGTGCCAGCAGTTACTCGAACAGGGGGCTGACTGAAGCTTTCTTT; CDR3: CASSYSNRGLTEAFF
size: .; D: TRBD2; V: TRBV27; J: TRBJ2-7; DNA: TGTGCCAGCAGTTTAGGACTAGCGGGAGGGCCCCACGAGCAGTACTTC; CDR3: CASSLGLAGGPHEQYF
size: .; D: TRBD1; V: TRBV4-2; J: TRBJ2-1; DNA: TGTGCCAGCAGCGGACAGGGCTTCCACAATGAGCAGTTCTTC; CDR3: CASSGQGFHNEQFF
size: .; D: .; V: TRBV7-9; J: TRBJ2-3; DNA: TGTGCCAGCAGCTTAAGCAGGCAGGGCACAGATACGCAGTATTTT; CDR3: CASSLSRQGTDTQYF
size: .; D: .; V: TRBV29-1; J: TRBJ2-7; DNA: TGCAGCGTCGCCCGAGGAGTGGGCGAGCAGTACTTC; CDR3: CSVARGVGEQYF
size: .; D: .; V: TRBV7-6; J: TRBJ2-3; DNA: TGTGCCAGCAGCCCCGGACTGACAGATACGCAGTATTTT; CDR3: CASSPGLTDTQYF
size: .; D: TRBD1; V: TRBV28; J: TRBJ2-3; DNA: TGTGCCAGCAGTTACAGGGGGAGGACAGATACGCAGTATTTT; CDR3: CASSYRGRTDTQYF
size: .; D: .; V: TRBV27; J: TRBJ2-7; DNA: TGTGCCAGCAGCCGTCGGGAGATGGGTCGCGGGCAGTACTTC; CDR3: CASSRREMGRGQYF
size: .; D: TRBD1; V: TRBV5-4; J: TRBJ2-7; DNA: TGTGCCAGCAGTGACAGGGGGTACGAGCAGTACTTC; CDR3: CASSDRGYEQYF
size: .; D: TRBD2; V: TRBV19; J: TRBJ2-1; DNA: TGTGCCAGTAGTATATCAGCGGGAACCATCTCCTACAATGAGCAGTTCTTC; CDR3: CASSISAGTISYNEQFF
size: .; D: TRBD2; V: TRBV4-3; J: TRBJ2-1; DNA: TGCGCCAGCAGCCCAAAAGCGGGAGGTTCCTACAATGAGCAGTTCTTC; CDR3: CASSPKAGGSYNEQFF
size: .; D: TRBD2; V: TRBV6-4; J: TRBJ2-3; DNA: TGTGCCAGCAGTGCAGGCGGGAGGGCATCAGATACGCAGTATTTT; CDR3: CASSAGGRASDTQYF
size: .; D: TRBD1; V: TRBV19; J: TRBJ2-1; DNA: TGTGCCAGTAGTACTGGACAGGGTTGGACCTACAATGAGCAGTTCTTC; CDR3: CASSTGQGWTYNEQFF
size: .; D: .; V: TRBV11-2; J: TRBJ1-5; DNA: TGTGCCAGCAGCTTGGAAGCGAGCAATCAGCCCCAGCATTTT; CDR3: CASSLEASNQPQHF
size: .; D: .; V: TRBV28; J: TRBJ2-5; DNA: TGTGCCAGCAGTTCCAACCAACTTCAAGAGACCCAGTACTTC; CDR3: CASSSNQLQETQYF
size: .; D: .; V: TRBV10-3; J: TRBJ2-7; DNA: TGTGCCATCAGTGACGCAGGGAGGAGGGCTACCTACGAGCAGTACTTC; CDR3: CAISDAGRRATYEQYF
size: .; D: TRBD1; V: TRBV11-2; J: TRBJ1-2; DNA: TGTGCCAGCAGCTTAGCTGACAGGGGGATGGATGGCTACACCTTC; CDR3: CASSLADRGMDGYTF
size: .; D: TRBD2; V: TRBV27; J: TRBJ2-1; DNA: TGTGCCAGCTTACCAACGGTAGCGGGAAGATCCCGTGGTGAGCAGTTCTTC; CDR3: CASLPTVAGRSRGEQFF
size: .; D: TRBD2; V: TRBV7-3; J: TRBJ2-3; DNA: TGTGCCAGCAGCCTCGAGGGACTAGCCCGGGATACGCAGTATTTT; CDR3: CASSLEGLARDTQYF
size: .; D: TRBD2; V: TRBV11-3; J: TRBJ2-5; DNA: TGTGCCAGCAGCTTAGATCTTACTAGCGGGAGTATCTTAGAGACCCAGTACTTC; CDR3: CASSLDLTSGSILETQYF
size: .; D: TRBD2; V: TRBV4-1; J: TRBJ2-1; DNA: TGCGCCAGCAGCCCAGAGTCCGAAGCGGGAGGCGTCTACAATGAGCAGTTCTTC; CDR3: CASSPESEAGGVYNEQFF
size: .; D: .; V: TRBV28; J: TRBJ2-4; DNA: TGTGCCAGCAGTCCCCAGGAACCGGTTTACCAAAACATTCAGTACTTC; CDR3: CASSPQEPVYQNIQYF
size: .; D: .; V: TRBV5-1; J: TRBJ2-7; DNA: TGCGCCAGCAGCGCCATGCAGAACGAGCAGTACTTC; CDR3: CASSAMQNEQYF